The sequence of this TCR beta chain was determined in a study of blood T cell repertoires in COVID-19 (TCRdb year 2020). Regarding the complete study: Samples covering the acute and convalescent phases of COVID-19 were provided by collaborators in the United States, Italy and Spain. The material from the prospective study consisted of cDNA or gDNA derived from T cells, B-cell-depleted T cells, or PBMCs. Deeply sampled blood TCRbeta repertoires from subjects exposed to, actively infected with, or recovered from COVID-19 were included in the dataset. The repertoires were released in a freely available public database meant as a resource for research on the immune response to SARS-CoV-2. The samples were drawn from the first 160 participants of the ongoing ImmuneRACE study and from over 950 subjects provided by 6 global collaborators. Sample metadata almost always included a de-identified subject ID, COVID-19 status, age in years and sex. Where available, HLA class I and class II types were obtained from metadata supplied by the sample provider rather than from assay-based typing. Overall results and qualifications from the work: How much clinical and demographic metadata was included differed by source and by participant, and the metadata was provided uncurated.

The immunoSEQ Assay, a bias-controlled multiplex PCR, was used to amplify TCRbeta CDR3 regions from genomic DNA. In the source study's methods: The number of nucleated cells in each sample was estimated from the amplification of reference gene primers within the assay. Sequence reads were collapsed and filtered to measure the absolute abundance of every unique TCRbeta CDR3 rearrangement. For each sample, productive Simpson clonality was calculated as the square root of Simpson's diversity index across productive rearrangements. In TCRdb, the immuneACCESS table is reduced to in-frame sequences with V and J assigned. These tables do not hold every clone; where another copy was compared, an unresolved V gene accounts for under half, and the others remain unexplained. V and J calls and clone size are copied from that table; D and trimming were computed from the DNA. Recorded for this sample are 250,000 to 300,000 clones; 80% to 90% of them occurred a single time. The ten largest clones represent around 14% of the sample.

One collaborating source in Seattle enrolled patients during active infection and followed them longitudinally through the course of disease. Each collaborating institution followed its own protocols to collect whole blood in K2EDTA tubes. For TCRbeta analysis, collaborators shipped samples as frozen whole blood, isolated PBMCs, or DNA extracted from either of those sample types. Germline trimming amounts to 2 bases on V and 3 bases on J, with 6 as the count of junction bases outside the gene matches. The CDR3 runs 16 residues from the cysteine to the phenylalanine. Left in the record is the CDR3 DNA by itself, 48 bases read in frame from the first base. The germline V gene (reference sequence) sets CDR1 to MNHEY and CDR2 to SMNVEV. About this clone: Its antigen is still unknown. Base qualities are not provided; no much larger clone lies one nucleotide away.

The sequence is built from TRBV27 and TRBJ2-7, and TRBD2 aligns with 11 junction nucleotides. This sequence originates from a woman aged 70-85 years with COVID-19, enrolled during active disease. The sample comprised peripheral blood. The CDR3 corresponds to CASSLRASGGIYEQYF. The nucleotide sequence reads TGTGCCAGCAGTTTAAGGGCTAGCGGGGGGATCTACGAGCAGTACTTC.